The 24 T cell receptor beta chains below were found in one sample sequenced in a study of T cell responses to AZD1222 COVID-19 vaccine. Sequenced by immunoSEQ multiplex PCR; TCRdb stores in-frame clones only, minus some. The sample carries roughly 180,000 clones, approximately 90% recorded once. The sequencing used peripheral blood, collected on day 0 of AZD1222 vaccination. Receptor source: an adult in good health.

The chain recombines TRBV6-2 or TRBV6-3 with TRBJ1-5; the D is unclear. CDR3 length equals 15 residues. The germline V gene has CDR1 MNHEY and CDR2 SVGEGT. The ends were cut back, 6 bases at V and 2 bases at J, with 14 bases in the middle. The CDR3 is CASSPTSGGNQPQHF. In nucleotides, the CDR3 is TGTGCCAGCAGCCCTACCAGCGGAGGCAATCAGCCCCAGCATTTT.

A few counts support this clone. CDR3 nucleotide sequence: TGTGCCAGCAGTTACGGGTCACCTAATTCACCCCTCCACTTT. Its protein product is CASSYGSPNSPLHF. The chain uses TRBV6-2 or TRBV6-3 and TRBJ1-6; no definite D call. Trimming shortened V by 2 bases and J by 6 bases, and 8 bases separated the two germline ends. The CDR3 has 14 residues. CDR1 MNHEY and CDR2 SVGEGT come from the germline V gene.

Here the CDR3 DNA reads TGTGCCAGCAGTTTGCCTAGCGGGGAGGGGTTCTTC. It specifies CASSLPSGEGFF. The chain couples TRBV28 to TRBJ2-1; 9 bases map to TRBD2. V lost 3 bases to trimming and J lost 15 bases; unmatched junction nucleotides: 6. Germline-derived CDR1 and CDR2 are MDHEN and SYDVKM. The CDR3 has 12 amino acids.

This chain links TRBV7-2 with TRBJ2-1; 9 bases match TRBD2. V was pared by 3 bases and J by 6 bases, with 9 bases of the junction left unmatched. Germline V gives CDR1 SGHTA, CDR2 FQGNSA. CDR3 size: 16 residues. The DNA of the CDR3 is TGTGCCAGCAGCTTTAGGGCGGGAGGGGTAATCAATGAGCAGTTCTTC. Its translation: CASSFRAGGVINEQFF.

The V and J genes are TRBV6-2 or TRBV6-3 and TRBJ1-2; 7 bases fit TRBD1. Germline V gene data show CDR1 as MNHEY and CDR2 as SVGEGT. The CDR3 has 17 amino acids. Unmatched junction bases numbered 9, after V lost 2 bases and J lost 0 bases. CDR3 sequence reads: CASSYLLQGKTNYGYTF. The DNA for the CDR3 is TGTGCCAGCAGTTACCTCTTACAGGGGAAGACTAACTATGGCTACACCTTC.

On this clone itself: Compared with germline, one end of the junction differs, possibly owing to a read error. The rearrangement links TRBV28 to TRBJ1-1; D ambiguous. In germline, CDR1 is MDHEN, CDR2 SYDVKM. CDR3 length equals 11 residues. The CDR3 here is CASSLVAELVF. The CDR3, as DNA: TGTGCCAGCAGTTTGGTAGCTGAATTGGTCTTT. Full variable domain (remainder filled in from reference TRBV28 and TRBJ1-1): DVKVTQSSRYLVKRTGEKVFLECVQDMDHENMFWYRQDPGLGLRLIYFSYDVKMKEKGDIPEGYSVSREKKERFSLILESASTNQTSMYLCASSLVAELVFGQGTRLTVV.

This clone was seen only once. V usage is TRBV19 and J usage is TRBJ1-3; D uncertain. Between the trimmed V and J ends, which lost 10 bases and 0 bases, there was a span of 13 bases. Germline V lookup: CDR1 LNHDA, CDR2 SQIVND (reference sequence). The CDR3 sequence is 14 residues long. The CDR3 sequence is CATTENRSGNTIYF. The CDR3 DNA sequence: TGTGCCACAACAGAGAACCGCTCTGGAAACACCATATATTTT.

The chain joins TRBV3-1 (or the pseudogene TRBV3-2) to TRBJ1-2; TRBD1 aligns across 10 bases. V gave up 6 bases and J gave up 7 bases; unmatched junction bases: 11. CDR3 size: 15 residues. Germline lookup yields CDR1 LGHDT and CDR2 YNNKEL (reference sequence). The CDR3 is CASRPGSGQGFGYTF. CDR3 nucleotide sequence: TGTGCCAGCAGACCTGGTTCGGGACAGGGGTTTGGCTACACCTTC.

The CDR3, as DNA: TGCGCCAGCAGTGAGTCTGTCGGCAGAAACACCGGGGAGCTGTTTTTT. Translating gives CASSESVGRNTGELFF. V is TRBV10-1 and J is TRBJ2-2; D is unresolved. The germline V gene encodes CDR1 WNHNN and CDR2 SYGVQD (reference sequence). There are 16 residues in the CDR3. V was clipped by 0 bases and J by 2 bases, with 10 bases between them.

The chain recombines TRBV19 with TRBJ1-5, with D possibly being TRBD1 (5 bases). Germline CDR1 reads LNHDA; CDR2 reads SQIVND (reference sequence). The V gene lost 7 bases and the J gene lost 6 bases, with 19 bases spanning the gap. This CDR3 has 15 amino acids. The CDR3 DNA reads TGTGCCAGTACCCCCTCGGGGGGATTGACTCAGCCCCAGCATTTT. Protein: CASTPSGGLTQPQHF.

The CDR3 region has the DNA TGTGCCAGCAGTTACTCGAAGTTCGGCAGGGTGGGCACTGAAGCTTTCTTT. It is translated as CASSYSKFGRVGTEAFF. The chain uses TRBV6-2 or TRBV6-3 and TRBJ1-1, with a tentative D call TRBD1 (5 bases). The V gene lost 0 bases and the J gene lost 4 bases, with 18 bases spanning the gap. Germline V gene lookup returns CDR1 MNHEY and CDR2 SVGEGT. The CDR3 length is 17 residues.

This clone showed up just a few times. This chain uses TRBV7-2 with TRBJ1-2; D uncertain. This CDR3 has 14 amino acids. V was trimmed by 0 bases and J by 6 bases, leaving 11 bases between them. From germline, CDR1 is SGHTA and CDR2 FQGNSA. The CDR3 sequence is CASSLARYGNGYTF. DNA for the CDR3: TGTGCCAGCAGCTTAGCGCGGTATGGGAATGGCTACACCTTC.

The rearrangement links TRBV5-4 to TRBJ2-3; D gene unclear. V was trimmed by 4 bases and J by 0 bases, leaving 9 bases between them. Per germline, CDR1 SGHNT and CDR2 YYREEE (reference sequence). This CDR3 comprises 14 residues. The CDR3 protein is CASSPTVSTDTQYF. In nucleotides, the CDR3 is TGTGCCAGCAGCCCAACAGTGAGCACAGATACGCAGTATTTT.

This clone was recorded only once. The chain couples TRBV5-1 to TRBJ1-4; the D gene is possibly TRBD1 (5 bases). Germline CDR1 SGHRS, CDR2 YFSETQ. V was clipped by 4 bases and J by 5 bases, with 18 bases between them. CDR3 length: 16 residues. The CDR3: CASSPPGRDSNEKLFF. The CDR3 DNA reads TGCGCCAGCAGCCCCCCAGGGAGGGACTCAAATGAAAAACTGTTTTTT.

This clone appeared a single time. The chain uses TRBV28 and TRBJ1-5; TRBD1 aligns across 11 bases. The CDR3 covers 16 residues. Germline CDR1 reads MDHEN; CDR2 reads SYDVKM. V lost 4 bases and J lost 4; bases outside the gene matches: 6. The CDR3 bases are TGTGCCAGCAGTTCCGGGACAGGGGGTAGGAATCAGCCCCAGCATTTT. This translates into CASSSGTGGRNQPQHF.

V gene TRBV28 combines with J gene TRBJ2-2; 16 positions match TRBD2. This CDR3 region has 19 residues. V was clipped by 5 bases and J by 4 bases; unmatched bases: 10. Germline assignment: CDR1 MDHEN and CDR2 SYDVKM. CDR3 in amino acids: CASSRPGLAGGRGTGELFF. The DNA of the CDR3 is TGTGCCAGCAGTCGCCCGGGACTAGCGGGAGGGAGGGGCACCGGGGAGCTGTTTTTT.

The chain has TRBV7-3 and TRBJ2-2; no clear D. Germline CDR1 is SGHTA and CDR2 is FQGTGA. The CDR3 has 12 amino acids. Trimming took off 2 bases at V and 5 bases at J, with 3 bases between the two ends. The CDR3 loop reads CASSLGTGELFF. CDR3 sequence (DNA): TGTGCCAGCAGCTTAGGGACCGGGGAGCTGTTTTTT.

The chain employs TRBV29-1 and TRBJ1-3; D remains ambiguous. Germline V lookup: CDR1 SQVTM, CDR2 ANQGSEA. The CDR3 consists of 16 residues. Trimming removed 4 bases from V and 1 base from J, with 17 bases in between. The CDR3 bases are TGCAGCGTTGGCTTCAACGTTCGGGGATCTGGAAACACCATATATTTT. This gives the protein CSVGFNVRGSGNTIYF. Full variable domain (rest looked up from reference TRBV29-1 and TRBJ1-3): SAVISQKPSRDICQRGTSLTIQCQVDSQVTMMFWYRQQPGQSLTLIATANQGSEATYESGFVIDKFPISRPNLTFSTLTVSNMSPEDSSIYLCSVGFNVRGSGNTIYFGEGSWLTVV.

This clone was observed a few times. The identical CDR3 is also encoded by other nucleotide sequences in the sample. The chain joins TRBV10-3 to TRBJ2-7, with TRBD1 matching over 10 bases. This CDR3 is 13 amino acids long. The ends lost 6 bases at V and 3 bases at J; junction bases unmatched: 2. Germline V gene data show CDR1 as ENHRY and CDR2 as SYGVKD. CDR3 nucleotide sequence: TGTGCCATCAGAGGACAGGGGGGCTACGAGCAGTACTTC. The encoded protein is CAIRGQGGYEQYF.

V gene TRBV30 combines with J gene TRBJ1-2, with 7 bases fitting TRBD1. V lost 8 bases to trimming and J lost 3 bases; unmatched junction nucleotides: 6. The CDR3 extends over 12 amino acids. The V gene's germline CDR1 is GTSNPN and CDR2 SVGIG (reference sequence). The chain's CDR3 is CAGSTGDYGYTF. The CDR3 nucleotides read TGTGCCGGGTCTACAGGGGACTATGGCTACACCTTC.

The chain employs TRBV5-1 and TRBJ2-7; D gene ambiguous. CDR3 size: 14 residues. The germline V and J ends were trimmed by 0 bases and 0 bases, with 7 bases remaining between them. In germline, CDR1 is SGHRS, CDR2 YFSETQ. DNA of the CDR3: TGCGCCAGCAGCTTGGGACGGAACTCCTACGAGCAGTACTTC. Its protein product is CASSLGRNSYEQYF.

This sequence joins TRBV27 and TRBJ1-1, with 10 bases matching TRBD1. Germline CDR1 is MNHEY and CDR2 is SMNVEV (reference sequence). CDR3 length equals 15 residues. V gave up 6 bases and J gave up 4 bases; unmatched junction bases: 8. The CDR3 bases are TGTGCCAGCAGCGTGGGGACAGGGGTTCTCACTGAAGCTTTCTTT. It yields the protein CASSVGTGVLTEAFF.

J is TRBJ2-1 and V is TRBV5-1, with D perhaps assigned TRBD1 or TRBD2 (6 bases each). V dropped 0 bases and J dropped 7 bases, with 20 bases sitting between them. Germline CDR1 is SGHRS and CDR2 is YFSETQ. The CDR3 sequence is 17 residues long. The CDR3 region is CASSLARGGDITNEQFF. For the CDR3, the DNA is TGCGCCAGCAGCTTGGCCCGGGGCGGGGACATAACTAATGAGCAGTTCTTC.

Worth noting for this clone: The same CDR3 is also encoded by other DNA sequences in this sample. The chain employs TRBV9 and TRBJ2-2; no reliable D call. V was pared by 2 bases and J by 2 bases, with 4 bases between. Germline V gives CDR1 SGDLS, CDR2 YYNGEE. CDR3 length: 13 amino acids. The CDR3 DNA is TGTGCCAGCAGCGTTGGTAACACCGGGGAGCTGTTTTTT. This codes for CASSVGNTGELFF.